This T cell receptor beta chain was obtained from a study of shared clonotypes between healthy human individuals. Whole-study context: Donors, aged 18 to 49, were a couple of women and three men.

Findings and limits, study-wide: The study sampled only blood, and tissue repertoires likely differ.

The deep-level immunoSEQ assay was used. Per the study methods: ImmunoSEQ sequences covered only the junction and lacked quality scores; filtering therefore differed. Clones were read by immunoSEQ multiplex PCR, and TCRdb kept only the in-frame ones, dropping some. The V and J calls and clone size come from that table; D and trimming were worked out from the DNA. Here the sample spans roughly 480,000 clones, roughly 85% being singletons. V gave up 5 bases and J gave up 0 bases; unmatched junction bases: 1. The CDR3 length is 13 residues. Germline V gene sequence: CDR1 SGHTA, CDR2 FQGNSA. To note about this clone: Its target is not known.

The clonotype was recovered from a woman between 35 and 50 years old in good health. Some clones in this sample may be carry-over from other donors' samples. V and J are TRBV7-2 and TRBJ2-7, with 7 bases fitting TRBD1. Sequenced material: PBMCs. The CDR3 DNA follows: TGTGCCAGCAGCCACAGGGGCTCCTACGAGCAGTACTTC. Residues: CASSHRGSYEQYF.